These 17 T cell receptor beta chains came from one sample sequenced in a study of T cell repertoires in cytomegalovirus infection. These receptors' antigens are unknown. MiXCR was run by TCRdb on the reads, yielding one entry per CDR3 protein. The table records 650,000 to 850,000 distinct CDR3 sequences, approximately 32% of them present only once. Sequencing was performed on cultured CD8+ T cells from PBMCs, taken from culture after CMV antigen stimulation. The receptors shown here come from a human donor in good health (CMV status not recorded). Some clones in this sample may be carry-over from other donors' samples.

The table lists this clonotype with a few counts. CDR3 sequence: CASSFEGGTYEQYV. The CDR3 nucleotides are TGTGCCAGCAGCTTCGAAGGGGGGACCTACGAGCAGTACGTC. V usage is TRBV7-9 and J usage is TRBJ2-7, with D perhaps given as TRBD1 or TRBD2 (6 bases each). CDR1 and CDR2 from the germline V gene are SEHNR and FQNEAQ (reference sequence). V lost 3 bases to trimming and J lost 2 bases, with 11 bases between them. CDR3 length: 14 amino acids.

The chain recombines TRBV4-2 with TRBJ2-1; TRBD2 agrees at 12 bases. J lost 0 bases, V lost 2 bases, and 2 bases had no gene match. In germline, CDR1 is LGHNA, CDR2 YNFKEQ. This CDR3 contains 17 residues. The CDR3 DNA follows: TGTGCCAGCAGCCAACGGACTAGCGGGGACTCCTACAATGAGCAGTTCTTC. It is translated as CASSQRTSGDSYNEQFF.

This clonotype was observed many times. The chain uses TRBV7-2 and TRBJ1-1; no definite D call. There are 13 residues in the CDR3. V was cut by 6 bases and J by 4 bases, with 12 bases left in between. Per the germline V gene, CDR1 is SGHTA and CDR2 is FQGNSA. In nucleotides, the CDR3 is TGTGCCAGCAGTGGAGGTTTGGGCACTGAAGCTTTCTTT. The encoded protein is CASSGGLGTEAFF. Supplemented by reference TRBV7-2 and TRBJ1-1, the full variable domain reads GAGVSQSPSNKVTEKGKDVELRCDPISGHTALYWYRQSLGQGLEFLIYFQGNSAPDKSGLPSDRFSAERTGGSVSTLTIQRTQQEDSAVYLCASSGGLGTEAFFGQGTRLTVV.

The CDR3 spells CATQAGPNTGELFF. Here the CDR3 DNA reads TGTGCCACTCAGGCAGGCCCGAACACCGGGGAGCTGTTTTTT. The rearrangement links TRBV19 to TRBJ2-2; no firm D call. Germline CDR1 reads LNHDA; CDR2 reads SQIVND (reference sequence). This CDR3 is 14 amino acids long. V lost 10 bases and J lost 0, with 12 bases in between.

There are a few counts of this clonotype. The rearrangement uses TRBV29-1 and TRBJ2-7; 14 nucleotides line up with TRBD2. V trimming: 4 bases; J trimming: 2 bases; junction bases outside the gene matches: 4. The CDR3 covers 15 residues. The germline V gene has CDR1 SQVTM and CDR2 ANQGSEA. CDR3 amino acids: CSVGGLAGETYEQYF. In DNA, the CDR3 is TGCAGCGTTGGGGGACTAGCGGGGGAGACCTACGAGCAGTACTTC.

Points on this clonotype: This may be a read error: a much more frequent sequence differs by one nucleotide. V and J are TRBV7-2 and TRBJ1-5; 7 nucleotides match TRBD1. CDR1 SGHTA and CDR2 FQGNSA come from the germline V gene. The CDR3 consists of 16 residues. CDR3 residues: CASSIARDSFNQPQHF. CDR3 DNA: TGTGCCAGCAGCATAGCGAGGGACAGCTTCAATCAGCCCCAGCATTTT.

This clonotype came up many times. This chain links TRBV4-1 with TRBJ2-2; D is unclear. Trimming took off 0 bases at V and 0 bases at J, with 11 bases between the two ends. Per germline, CDR1 MGHRA and CDR2 YSYEKL. This CDR3 comprises 17 residues. CDR3 nucleotides: TGCGCCAGCAGCCAAGAACGAGTATTAACGAACACCGGGGAGCTGTTTTTT. Its protein is CASSQERVLTNTGELFF.

The rearrangement uses TRBV7-6 and TRBJ2-2, with a weak D call TRBD1 (5 bases). The CDR3 has 13 residues. The V end lost 6 bases, the J end lost 5 bases, and 10 bases lay between the germline ends. Germline V gives CDR1 SGHVS, CDR2 FNYEAQ. DNA of the CDR3: TGTGCCAGCAGGGACCCAGGGACCGGGGAGCTGTTTTTT. This codes for CASRDPGTGELFF. Full variable domain (outside the CDR3, taken from reference TRBV7-6 and TRBJ2-2): GAGVSQSPRYKVTKRGQDVALRCDPISGHVSLYWYRQALGQGPEFLTYFNYEAQQDKSGLPNDRFSAERPEGSISTLTIQRTEQRDSAMYRCASRDPGTGELFFGEGSRLTVL.

This clonotype was picked up many times. The chain recombines TRBV7-2 with TRBJ1-1; 7 nucleotides agree with TRBD1. After removal of 1 base from V and 6 bases from J, the junction contained 17 bases not matched to a gene. Per the germline V gene, CDR1 is SGHTA and CDR2 is FQGNSA. The CDR3 is 18 residues long. The CDR3 coding sequence is TGTGCCAGCAGCTTAGGAGCGGGGGGTGAGGGGGCATGGGCTGAAGCTTTCTTT. Translating gives CASSLGAGGEGAWAEAFF.

The CDR3 DNA reads TGTGCCAGCCAAGAGGTATACAATGAGCAGTTCTTC. Translation gives CASQEVYNEQFF. The V call is TRBV6-6, the J call TRBJ2-1; no clear D gene. V was trimmed by 8 bases and J by 4 bases, leaving 9 bases between them. The CDR3 consists of 12 residues. The germline V gene encodes CDR1 MNHNY and CDR2 SVGAGI (reference sequence).

The chain uses TRBV15 and TRBJ2-2, with 7 positions matching TRBD1. The CDR3 length is 17 residues. Losses at the gene ends were 3 bases for V and 3 bases for J; bases not matched to a gene: 10. CDR1 is LNHNV, CDR2 YYDKDF, per germline (reference sequence). The CDR3 DNA reads as TGTGCCACCAGCAGTCCTCTGGGGCAGGGGGACACCGGGGAGCTGTTTTTT. Translated: CATSSPLGQGDTGELFF. The full variable domain, its missing parts supplied by reference TRBV15 and TRBJ2-2, is DAMVIQNPRYQVTQFGKPVTLSCSQTLNHNVMYWYQQKSSQAPKLLFHYYDKDFNNEADTPDNFQSRRPNTSFCFLDIRSPGLGDTAMYLCATSSPLGQGDTGELFFGEGSRLTVL.

In its sample, this clonotype was seen many times. As DNA, the CDR3 is TGTGCCAGCAGCGTCACAGGGGTCCCTAGCTCCTACAATGAGCAGTTCTTC. It is translated as CASSVTGVPSSYNEQFF. V usage is TRBV7-2 and J usage is TRBJ2-1, with 7 bases lining up with TRBD1. CDR1 is SGHTA, CDR2 FQGNSA, per germline. The CDR3 is 17 residues long. Losses at the gene ends were 5 bases for V and 0 bases for J; bases not matched to a gene: 10.

Concerning this clonotype itself: Being one base from a much bigger clone, this may be a read error. CDR3 sequence reads: CANSNLRGAQETQYF. DNA for the CDR3: TGTGCCAACAGCAACCTCCGGGGGGCCCAAGAGACCCAGTACTTC. This chain joins TRBV7-8 and TRBJ2-5; D may be TRBD2 (7 bases). The germline gives CDR1 SGHVS, CDR2 FQNEAQ. CDR3 length: 15 amino acids. Full variable domain (remainder filled in from reference TRBV7-8 and TRBJ2-5): GAGVSQSPRYKVAKRGQDVALRCDPISGHVSLFWYQQALGQGPEFLTYFQNEAQLDKSGLPSDRFFAERPEGSVSTLKIQRTQQEDSAVYLCANSNLRGAQETQYFGPGTRLLVL.

This clonotype came up a few times. V and J are TRBV4-3 and TRBJ1-1; D is ambiguous. Germline values: CDR1 LGHNA, CDR2 YSLEER. This CDR3 has 15 residues. Trimming cost V 4 bases and J 4 bases, with 16 bases left between them. The CDR3 DNA follows: TGCGCCAGCAGCCGGCCCGCCAACCCCACCACTGAAGCTTTCTTT. It is translated as CASSRPANPTTEAFF.

Many counts were recorded for this clonotype. The J gene is TRBJ2-3, the V gene TRBV7-9; TRBD2 matches at 9 bases. CDR3 length: 18 amino acids. Germline V lookup: CDR1 SEHNR, CDR2 FQNEAQ (reference sequence). V lost 1 base and J lost 2; bases outside the gene matches: 10. The CDR3 protein is CASSLVRGLAEPTDTQYF. CDR3 bases: TGTGCCAGCAGCTTAGTTCGGGGACTAGCTGAACCCACAGATACGCAGTATTTT.

This clonotype was counted many times. The chain employs TRBV7-2 and TRBJ2-3; 7 positions agree with TRBD1. The germline V gene encodes CDR1 SGHTA and CDR2 FQGNSA. This CDR3 has 17 residues. The V segment lost 1 base and the J segment 2 bases; nucleotides outside the gene matches: 9. CDR3 coding DNA: TGTGCCAGCAGCTTAGGTGCTCGGGGACAGCCCACAGATACGCAGTATTTT. Its protein product is CASSLGARGQPTDTQYF.

The V call is TRBV7-2, the J call TRBJ2-3; D is unresolved. This CDR3 is 14 amino acids long. The V and J ends lost 5 bases and 2 bases respectively, with 11 bases between them. From germline, CDR1 is SGHTA and CDR2 FQGNSA. The CDR3 coding sequence is TGTGCCAGCAGCCTCAAAGGAGACACAGATACGCAGTATTTT. It codes for CASSLKGDTDTQYF.